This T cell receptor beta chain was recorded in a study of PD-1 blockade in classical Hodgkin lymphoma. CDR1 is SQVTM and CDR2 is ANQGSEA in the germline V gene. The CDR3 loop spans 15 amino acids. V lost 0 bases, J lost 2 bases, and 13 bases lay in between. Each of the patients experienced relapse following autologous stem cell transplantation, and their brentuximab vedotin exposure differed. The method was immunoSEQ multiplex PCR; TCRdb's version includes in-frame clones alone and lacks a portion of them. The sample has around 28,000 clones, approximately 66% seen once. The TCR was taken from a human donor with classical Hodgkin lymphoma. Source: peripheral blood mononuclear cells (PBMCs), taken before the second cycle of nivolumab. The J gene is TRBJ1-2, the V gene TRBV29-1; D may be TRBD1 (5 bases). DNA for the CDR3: TGCAGCGTTGAAGACGTGGGACGGAACAACTATGGCTACACCTTC. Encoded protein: CSVEDVGRNNYGYTF.